This T cell receptor beta chain appears in the sequencing data of a study of regulatory T cells in long-lasting Graves disease. CDR1 is LGHNT and CDR2 is FRNRAP in the germline V gene. This CDR3 is built from 12 residues. Trimming pared 0 bases from V and 9 bases from J, leaving 6 bases between. The sample holds many counts of this clonotype. What it binds is not known. Overall study findings and caveats: Compared with new cases, persistent Graves' patients showed reduced TCR diversity.

The TCR beta library used iRepertoire HTBI primers with Arm-PCR amplification of CDR3. TCRdb used MiXCR to reprocess the multiplex PCR reads, holding one entry per CDR3 protein. The repertoire holds roughly 350,000 distinct CDR3 sequences, with 15% to 20% as singletons. The sample's time point: newly diagnosed GD, antithyroid drugs for less than 3 months. Researchers made the TCR library from RNA that was extracted from PBMCs. This same sample was also taken into another study, of T cells in Graves' hyperthyroidism and ophthalmopathy.

The TCR originated in a woman between 18 and 29 years old with Graves disease. Sequencing used peripheral blood mononuclear cells (PBMCs), obtained at new diagnosis, from a patient treated with antithyroid drugs. The chain recombines TRBV12-5 with TRBJ2-1; D is unresolved. CDR3 sequence: CASGLVLGEQFF. CDR3 nucleotide sequence: TGTGCTAGTGGTTTGGTACTCGGTGAGCAGTTCTTC.